A single sample is the source of the 30 T cell receptor beta chains below, sequenced in a study of blood T cell repertoires in COVID-19 (TCRdb year 2020). Receptors were amplified or captured by the immunoSEQ multiplex PCR assay. The table was pulled from immuneACCESS by TCRdb, which kept in-frame rearrangements only. Such tables lose some clones; where checked, under half of the loss comes from unresolved V genes, and the rest has no known cause. This sample lists about 330,000 clones; approximately 90% were detected once. The top ten constitute around 9.9% of the sample. Sample: peripheral blood. The receptor set was obtained from a man aged 30 to 39 with COVID-19, enrolled during active disease.

This chain connects TRBV19 to TRBJ1-6, with 7 positions matching TRBD1. The trim removed 3 bases at V and 10 bases at J, leaving 3 bases unmatched. The V gene's germline CDR1 is LNHDA and CDR2 SQIVND (reference sequence). This CDR3 has 13 residues. Here the CDR3 DNA reads TGTGCCAGTAGTATTGACAGGGACTCACCCCTCCACTTT. Translation gives CASSIDRDSPLHF.

In its sample, this clone was seen a few times. This chain uses TRBV7-3 with TRBJ1-2; 7 bases match TRBD1. The germline V gene encodes CDR1 SGHTA and CDR2 FQGTGA. The CDR3 is 15 amino acids. V shed 5 bases, J shed 3 bases, and the junction held 9 bases outside the gene matches. The CDR3 here is CASSPRQGSHYGYTF. For the CDR3, the DNA is TGTGCCAGCAGCCCACGACAGGGTTCGCACTATGGCTACACCTTC. The full variable domain, its missing parts supplied by reference TRBV7-3 and TRBJ1-2, is GAGVSQTPSNKVTEKGKYVELRCDPISGHTALYWYRQSLGQGPEFLIYFQGTGAADDSGLPNDRFFAVRPEGSVSTLKIQRTERGDSAVYLCASSPRQGSHYGYTFGSGTRLTVV.

The chain is built from TRBV7-9 and TRBJ1-5; 7 positions agree with TRBD1. The CDR3 is 14 amino acids. V was clipped by 5 bases and J by 3 bases; unmatched bases: 4. In germline, CDR1 is SEHNR, CDR2 FQNEAQ (reference sequence). The CDR3: CASSLTGVNQPQHF. The CDR3 nucleotides read TGTGCCAGCAGCCTAACAGGGGTCAATCAGCCCCAGCATTTT. Filled out from reference TRBV7-9 and TRBJ1-5, the complete variable domain reads DTGVSQNPRHKITKRGQNVTFRCDPISEHNRLYWYRQTLGQGPEFLTYFQNEAQLEKSRLLSDRFSAERPKGSFSTLEIQRTEQGDSAMYLCASSLTGVNQPQHFGDGTRLSIL.

This chain uses TRBV18 with TRBJ2-1, with TRBD1 matching over 8 bases. The germline V gene encodes CDR1 KGHSH and CDR2 LQKENI. CDR3 size: 14 residues. Trimming at V came to 1 base and at J to 6 bases, leaving 2 bases not matched to a gene. CDR3 bases: TGTGCCAGCTCACCACAGGGACAGGTCAATGAGCAGTTCTTC. As protein: CASSPQGQVNEQFF. Based on the CDR3 plus reference TRBV18 and TRBJ2-1, the full variable domain is NAGVMQNPRHLVRRRGQEARLRCSPMKGHSHVYWYRQLPEEGLKFMVYLQKENIIDESGMPKERFSAEFPKEGPSILRIQQVVRGDSAAYFCASSPQGQVNEQFFGPGTRLTVL.

The chain couples TRBV3-1 (or the pseudogene TRBV3-2) to TRBJ2-2; D is perhaps TRBD1 (5 bases). V lost 0 bases and J 6 bases, leaving 8 bases between the germline ends. The CDR3 covers 14 residues. Germline V gene data show CDR1 as LGHDT and CDR2 as YNNKEL (reference sequence). This CDR3 reads CASSQDSGPGELFF. The DNA of the CDR3 is TGTGCCAGCAGCCAAGACTCAGGGCCCGGGGAGCTGTTTTTT.

J is TRBJ1-6 and V is TRBV27; TRBD1 agrees at 8 bases. CDR1 is MNHEY, CDR2 SMNVEV, per germline (reference sequence). The CDR3 sequence is 14 residues long. The J segment lost 5 bases and the V segment lost 8 bases, leaving 5 bases of the junction unmatched. The CDR3 region has the DNA TGTGCCAGCTCGGACAGGGTGGATAATTCACCCCTCCACTTT. Translated: CASSDRVDNSPLHF.

The gene calls are TRBV5-1 and TRBJ2-3; D is uncertain. Between the trimmed V and J ends, which lost 4 bases and 0 bases, there was a span of 6 bases. Germline CDR1 is SGHRS and CDR2 is YFSETQ. The length of the CDR3 is 13 residues. CDR3 nucleotides: TGCGCCAGCAGCGCCAGTAGCACAGATACGCAGTATTTT. This gives the protein CASSASSTDTQYF.

V and J are TRBV5-4 and TRBJ1-1; 8 bases are shared with TRBD1. Losses at the gene ends were 2 bases for V and 7 bases for J; bases not matched to a gene: 4. Germline V gives CDR1 SGHNT, CDR2 YYREEE (reference sequence). The CDR3 runs to 13 residues. CDR3 region: CASSLGTGFEAFF. The CDR3 DNA is TGTGCCAGCAGCTTAGGGACAGGATTTGAAGCTTTCTTT.

The chain has TRBV19 and TRBJ1-2; TRBD1 agrees at 9 bases. The CDR3 contains 17 residues. Germline V gives CDR1 LNHDA, CDR2 SQIVND (reference sequence). J gave up 7 bases and V 5 bases, and 17 bases lay outside the gene matches. The CDR3 coding sequence is TGTGCCAGTAGTTCGGGCACCGGGACAGGGTCGTATCGTGGCTACACCTTC. As protein: CASSSGTGTGSYRGYTF.

The rearrangement uses TRBV30 and TRBJ1-2; 9 bases match TRBD1. This CDR3 spans 14 amino acids. CDR1 and CDR2 from the germline V gene are GTSNPN and SVGIG (reference sequence). With V trimmed by 5 bases and J by 5 bases, 9 bases remained unmatched. Here the CDR3 reads CAWYLDRGFYGYTF. The CDR3, as DNA: TGTGCCTGGTATCTGGACAGGGGTTTTTATGGCTACACCTTC. The variable domain in full, with the rest retrieved from reference TRBV30 and TRBJ1-2, is SQTIHQWPATLVQPVGSPLSLECTVEGTSNPNLYWYRQAAGRGLQLLFYSVGIGQISSEVPQNLSASRPQDRQFILSSKKLLLSDSGFYLCAWYLDRGFYGYTFGSGTRLTVV.

This chain links TRBV29-1 with TRBJ1-4; TRBD1 aligns across 10 bases. Trimming at V came to 3 bases and at J to 4 bases, leaving 2 bases not matched to a gene. Germline lookup yields CDR1 SQVTM and CDR2 ANQGSEA. This CDR3 comprises 14 residues. Written as DNA, the CDR3 is TGCAGCGTTGAGGACAGGGGGAATAATGAAAAACTGTTTTTT. It codes for CSVEDRGNNEKLFF.

The V gene is TRBV20-1, the J gene TRBJ2-1, with D possibly matching TRBD1 (5 bases). The V and J ends lost 6 bases and 10 bases respectively, with 10 bases between them. The CDR3 is made up of 10 amino acids. Looked up from germline, CDR1 is DFQATT and CDR2 is SNEGSKA (reference sequence). CDR3 residues: CSARAVEQFF. The CDR3 nucleotides read TGCAGTGCCAGGGCGGTGGAGCAGTTCTTC.

The CDR3, as DNA: TGTGCCAGCAGCCAATTTAGGGGGGGAGTCGTCGACAATGAGCAGTTCTTC. Protein sequence: CASSQFRGGVVDNEQFF. This chain joins TRBV14 and TRBJ2-1; weak D call: TRBD2 (7 bases). Trimming stripped 2 bases from V and 5 bases from J, with 19 bases between. CDR3 length equals 17 residues. Germline values: CDR1 SGHDN, CDR2 FVKESK. The full variable domain, with the rest looked up from reference TRBV14 and TRBJ2-1, is EAGVTQFPSHSVIEKGQTVTLRCDPISGHDNLYWYRRVMGKEIKFLLHFVKESKQDESGMPNNRFLAERTGGTYSTLKVQPAELEDSGVYFCASSQFRGGVVDNEQFFGPGTRLTVL.

J is TRBJ1-1 and V is TRBV7-3; D is possibly TRBD1 (5 bases). Germline V gene sequence: CDR1 SGHTA, CDR2 FQGTGA. Trimming pared 3 bases from V and 3 bases from J, leaving 8 bases between. This CDR3 is built from 13 residues. The CDR3 sequence is CASSFDSHTEAFF. Here the CDR3 DNA reads TGTGCCAGCAGCTTTGACAGCCACACTGAAGCTTTCTTT.

The V and J genes are TRBV10-3 and TRBJ2-7, with 16 positions matching TRBD2. The CDR3 is 18 residues long. Germline loops: CDR1 ENHRY, CDR2 SYGVKD. V dropped 6 bases and J dropped 0; count of bases not matched to a gene: 8. The DNA of the CDR3 is TGTGCCATCAGGGGGGGACTAGCGGGAGGGCCGAGCTCCTACGAGCAGTACTTC. Residues: CAIRGGLAGGPSSYEQYF.

This rearrangement joins TRBV2 to TRBJ1-5, with TRBD1 as a possible D gene (5 bases). This CDR3 contains 12 residues. With 6 bases removed from V and 6 bases from J, the gap between germline ends came to 9 bases. CDR1 SNHLY and CDR2 FYNNEI come from the germline V gene. CDR3 sequence: CASRGAGQPQHF. DNA of the CDR3: TGTGCCAGCAGAGGGGCAGGTCAGCCCCAGCATTTT.

About this clone itself: At the DNA level, this CDR3 is encoded by other sequences in the same sample as well. The rearrangement links TRBV5-4 to TRBJ2-5, with 13 bases aligning to TRBD2. The J segment lost 1 base and the V segment lost 0 bases, leaving 0 bases of the junction unmatched. CDR1 and CDR2 (germline): SGHNT, YYREEE (reference sequence). The CDR3 totals 16 residues. CDR3 amino acids: CASSLGLAGGQETQYF. The DNA of the CDR3 is TGTGCCAGCAGCTTGGGACTAGCGGGAGGCCAAGAGACCCAGTACTTC.

V gene TRBV28 combines with J gene TRBJ1-4; D is unclear. V was clipped by 6 bases and J by 7 bases, with 9 bases between them. The CDR3 extends over 12 amino acids. Germline-derived CDR1 and CDR2 are MDHEN and SYDVKM. CDR3 sequence (DNA): TGTGCCAGCAGAGATGACACTGAAAAACTGTTTTTT. Amino acids: CASRDDTEKLFF.

This chain connects TRBV5-1 to TRBJ2-5, with 7 bases matching TRBD2. The V gene's germline CDR1 is SGHRS and CDR2 YFSETQ. Trimming cost V 4 bases and J 0 bases; bases outside gene matches: 3. The CDR3 covers 14 residues. The CDR3 sequence: CASSPGTNQETQYF. The DNA for the CDR3 is TGCGCCAGCAGCCCAGGGACTAACCAAGAGACCCAGTACTTC.

V usage is TRBV4-3 and J usage is TRBJ2-1; no clear D. Germline values: CDR1 LGHNA, CDR2 YSLEER. The CDR3 extends over 15 amino acids. Trimming removed 1 base at V and 1 base at J, with 8 bases between. For the CDR3, the DNA is TGCGCCAGCAGCCAAGCCCTAGAATCCTACAATGAGCAGTTCTTC. Translation: CASSQALESYNEQFF.

This chain joins TRBV3-1 (or the pseudogene TRBV3-2) and TRBJ2-6, with D perhaps matching TRBD2 (5 bases). The CDR3 has 17 residues. The V end was cut by 6 bases, the J end by 2 bases, with 17 bases between. Germline CDR1 LGHDT, CDR2 YNNKEL (reference sequence). CDR3 sequence reads: CASSSDPRGTGANVLTF. The CDR3 bases are TGTGCCAGCAGTTCAGACCCTCGGGGTACTGGGGCCAACGTCCTGACTTTC.

The genes are TRBV7-2 and TRBJ1-6; D gene uncertain. The CDR3 has 18 amino acids. Germline V CDR1 and CDR2: SGHTA, FQGNSA. V was clipped by 1 base and J by 0 bases, with 13 bases between them. The CDR3 region has the DNA TGTGCCAGCAGCTTAGAGCTCACAGCAAGCTCCTATAATTCACCCCTCCACTTT. It encodes CASSLELTASSYNSPLHF.

The rearrangement uses TRBV6-2 or TRBV6-3 and TRBJ2-5; 7 nucleotides match TRBD1. The germline gives CDR1 MNHEY, CDR2 SVGEGT. J was trimmed by 3 bases and V by 6 bases; bases with no gene match: 1. The CDR3 spans 12 residues. Here the CDR3 reads CASSDREETQYF. CDR3 sequence (DNA): TGTGCCAGCAGCGACAGGGAAGAGACCCAGTACTTC.

The chain joins TRBV6-6 to TRBJ2-7, with D possibly matching TRBD2 (6 bases). The CDR3 runs to 15 residues. Germline V gene lookup returns CDR1 MNHNY and CDR2 SVGAGI (reference sequence). V gave up 6 bases and J gave up 2 bases, with 17 bases separating them. The CDR3 sequence is CASSPDGTSTYEQYF. The CDR3 DNA is TGTGCCAGCAGCCCCGACGGGACTTCGACCTACGAGCAGTACTTC.

This clone was recorded once. V usage is TRBV9 and J usage is TRBJ2-2; D not resolved. This CDR3 has 16 amino acids. From germline, CDR1 is SGDLS and CDR2 YYNGEE. Trimming pared 4 bases from V and 1 base from J, leaving 14 bases between. The CDR3 DNA follows: TGTGCCAGCAGCACACCCCGAAGAGGGAACACCGGGGAGCTGTTTTTT. Protein product: CASSTPRRGNTGELFF. The full variable domain, with the rest looked up from reference TRBV9 and TRBJ2-2, is DSGVTQTPKHLITATGQRVTLRCSPRSGDLSVYWYQQSLDQGLQFLIQYYNGEERAKGNILERFSAQQFPDLHSELNLSSLELGDSALYFCASSTPRRGNTGELFFGEGSRLTVL.

The chain employs TRBV7-9 and TRBJ2-7; D is unclear. The CDR3 runs to 15 residues. The V end lost 2 bases, the J end lost 3 bases, and 14 bases lay between the germline ends. CDR1 is SEHNR, CDR2 FQNEAQ, per germline (reference sequence). CDR3 loop: CASSLRRVGDYEQYF. CDR3 DNA: TGTGCCAGCAGCTTACGTCGGGTTGGTGACTACGAGCAGTACTTC.

The rearrangement uses TRBV3-1 (or the pseudogene TRBV3-2) and TRBJ2-2; D may be TRBD1 (6 bases). V shed 5 bases and J shed 4 bases, with 11 bases lying between them. CDR3 size: 14 residues. Germline V lookup: CDR1 LGHDT, CDR2 YNNKEL (reference sequence). The CDR3 loop reads CASSTDRGTGELFF. The CDR3 bases are TGTGCCAGCAGCACGGACAGAGGCACCGGGGAGCTGTTTTTT.

This clone appeared once. The chain carries TRBV27 and TRBJ2-6; D not certain. Germline-derived CDR1 and CDR2 are MNHEY and SMNVEV (reference sequence). V lost 3 bases to trimming and J lost 3 bases, with 3 bases between them. This CDR3 has 13 amino acids. The CDR3 reads CASSFGGANVLTF. DNA of the CDR3: TGTGCCAGCAGTTTCGGTGGGGCCAACGTCCTGACTTTC. Full variable domain (remainder filled in from reference TRBV27 and TRBJ2-6): EAQVTQNPRYLITVTGKKLTVTCSQNMNHEYMSWYRQDPGLGLRQIYYSMNVEVTDKGDVPEGYKVSRKEKRNFPLILESPSPNQTSLYFCASSFGGANVLTFGAGSRLTVL.

In this sample, this clone turned up a few times. V is TRBV9 and J is TRBJ2-7, with a tentative D call TRBD2 (5 bases). Per the germline V gene, CDR1 is SGDLS and CDR2 is YYNGEE. Trimming shortened V by 4 bases and J by 1 base, and 12 bases separated the two germline ends. The CDR3 has 14 residues. CDR3: CASSPEGESYEQYF. The CDR3 coding sequence is TGTGCCAGCAGCCCTGAGGGTGAGTCCTACGAGCAGTACTTC. Drawing the rest from reference TRBV9 and TRBJ2-7, the complete variable domain is DSGVTQTPKHLITATGQRVTLRCSPRSGDLSVYWYQQSLDQGLQFLIQYYNGEERAKGNILERFSAQQFPDLHSELNLSSLELGDSALYFCASSPEGESYEQYFGPGTRLTVT.

The V and J genes are TRBV7-3 and TRBJ2-2, with D possibly TRBD2 on 5 matching bases. The CDR3 is made up of 15 amino acids. The V gene's germline CDR1 is SGHTA and CDR2 FQGTGA. The V end was cut by 5 bases, the J end by 0 bases, with 10 bases between. The CDR3 coding sequence is TGTGCCAGCAGCCTCACGGGGACGAACACCGGGGAGCTGTTTTTT. Amino acids: CASSLTGTNTGELFF. The full variable domain, in which reference TRBV7-3 and TRBJ2-2 provide the parts outside the CDR3, is GAGVSQTPSNKVTEKGKYVELRCDPISGHTALYWYRQSLGQGPEFLIYFQGTGAADDSGLPNDRFFAVRPEGSVSTLKIQRTERGDSAVYLCASSLTGTNTGELFFGEGSRLTVL.